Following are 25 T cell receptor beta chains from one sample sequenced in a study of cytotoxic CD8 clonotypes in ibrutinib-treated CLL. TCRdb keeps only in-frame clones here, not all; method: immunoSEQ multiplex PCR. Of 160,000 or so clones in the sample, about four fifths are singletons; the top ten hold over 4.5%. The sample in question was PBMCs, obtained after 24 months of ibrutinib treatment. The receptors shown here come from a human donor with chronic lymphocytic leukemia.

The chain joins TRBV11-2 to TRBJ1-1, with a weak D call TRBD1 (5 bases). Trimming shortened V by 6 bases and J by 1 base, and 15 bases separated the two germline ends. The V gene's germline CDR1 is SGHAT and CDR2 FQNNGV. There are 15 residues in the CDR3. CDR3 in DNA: TGTGCCAGCAGTTCACGGAGGGGCCGGAACACTGAAGCTTTCTTT. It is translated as CASSSRRGRNTEAFF.

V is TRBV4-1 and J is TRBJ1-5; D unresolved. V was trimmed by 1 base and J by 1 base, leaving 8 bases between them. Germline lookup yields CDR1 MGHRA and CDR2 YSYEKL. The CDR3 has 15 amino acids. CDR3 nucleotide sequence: TGCGCCAGCAGCCAAGGAGCTGTAAGCAATCAGCCCCAGCATTTT. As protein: CASSQGAVSNQPQHF.

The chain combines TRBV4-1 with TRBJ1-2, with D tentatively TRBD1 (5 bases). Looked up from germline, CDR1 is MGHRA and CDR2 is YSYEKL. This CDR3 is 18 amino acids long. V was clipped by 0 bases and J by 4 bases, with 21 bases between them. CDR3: CASSQDGSRGPKIYGYTF. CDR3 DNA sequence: TGCGCCAGCAGCCAAGATGGGAGTAGGGGACCGAAGATCTATGGCTACACCTTC.

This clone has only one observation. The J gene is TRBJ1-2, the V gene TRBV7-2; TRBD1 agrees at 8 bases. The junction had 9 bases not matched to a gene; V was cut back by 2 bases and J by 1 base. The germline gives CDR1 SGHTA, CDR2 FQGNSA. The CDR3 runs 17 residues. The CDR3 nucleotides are TGTGCCAGCAGCTTAAGTTTCCCAGGACAGGGTAACTATGGCTACACCTTC. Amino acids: CASSLSFPGQGNYGYTF.

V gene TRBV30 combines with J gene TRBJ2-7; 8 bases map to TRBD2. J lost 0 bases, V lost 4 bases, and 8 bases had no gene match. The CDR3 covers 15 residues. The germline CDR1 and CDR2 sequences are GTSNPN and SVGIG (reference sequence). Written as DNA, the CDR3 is TGTGCCTGGAAACTAGCGGCAGGGCTCTCCTACGAGCAGTACTTC. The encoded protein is CAWKLAAGLSYEQYF.

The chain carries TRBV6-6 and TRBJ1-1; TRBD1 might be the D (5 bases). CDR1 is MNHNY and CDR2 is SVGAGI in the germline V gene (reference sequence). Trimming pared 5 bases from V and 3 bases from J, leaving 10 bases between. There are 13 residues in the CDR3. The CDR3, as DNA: TGTGCCAGCAGTGGGGGAAGGTACACTGAAGCTTTCTTT. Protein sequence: CASSGGRYTEAFF.

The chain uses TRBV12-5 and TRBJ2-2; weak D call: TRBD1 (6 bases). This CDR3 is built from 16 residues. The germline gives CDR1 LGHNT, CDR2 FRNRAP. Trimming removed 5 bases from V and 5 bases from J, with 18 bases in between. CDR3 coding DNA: TGTGCTAGTGGTCCCGGTGCCGGCAGGGGAACCGGGGAGCTGTTTTTT. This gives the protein CASGPGAGRGTGELFF.

The CDR3 region is CASSDPREADTQYF. CDR3 DNA: TGCGCCAGCAGCGATCCCCGGGAGGCAGATACGCAGTATTTT. The chain couples TRBV5-1 to TRBJ2-3; TRBD2 matches 7 bases. The CDR3 has 14 amino acids. Germline lookup yields CDR1 SGHRS and CDR2 YFSETQ. Trimming removed 4 bases from V and 4 bases from J; junction bases left unmatched: 6. The full variable domain, with the rest looked up from reference TRBV5-1 and TRBJ2-3, is KAGVTQTPRYLIKTRGQQVTLSCSPISGHRSVSWYQQTPGQGLQFLFEYFSETQRNKGNFPGRFSGRQFSNSRSEMNVSTLELGDSALYLCASSDPREADTQYFGPGTRLTVL.

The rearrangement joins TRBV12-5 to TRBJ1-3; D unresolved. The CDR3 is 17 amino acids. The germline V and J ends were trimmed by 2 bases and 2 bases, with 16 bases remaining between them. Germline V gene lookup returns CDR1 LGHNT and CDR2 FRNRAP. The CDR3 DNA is TGTGCTAGTGGTTTGTCCCTCATCACCGGGGCTGGAAACACCATATATTTT. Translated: CASGLSLITGAGNTIYF.

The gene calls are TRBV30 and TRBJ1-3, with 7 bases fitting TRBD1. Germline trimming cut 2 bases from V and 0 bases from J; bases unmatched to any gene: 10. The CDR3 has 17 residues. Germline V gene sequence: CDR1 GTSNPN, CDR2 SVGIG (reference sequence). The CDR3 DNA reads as TGTGCCTGGAGTAAACAAAAAGGGGGCCCCTCTGGAAACACCATATATTTT. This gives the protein CAWSKQKGGPSGNTIYF.

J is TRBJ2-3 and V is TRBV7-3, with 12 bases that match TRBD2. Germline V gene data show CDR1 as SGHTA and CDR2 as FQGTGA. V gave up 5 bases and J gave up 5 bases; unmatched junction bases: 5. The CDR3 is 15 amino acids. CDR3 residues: CASSVLGLAGDTQYF. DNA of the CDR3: TGTGCCAGCAGCGTCCTGGGACTAGCGGGAGATACGCAGTATTTT.

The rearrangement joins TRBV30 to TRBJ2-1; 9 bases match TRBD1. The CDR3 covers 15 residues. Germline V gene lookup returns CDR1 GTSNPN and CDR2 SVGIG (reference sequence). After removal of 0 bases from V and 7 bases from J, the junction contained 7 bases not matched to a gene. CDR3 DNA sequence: TGTGCCTGGAGTGTACTGACAGGGGGTACAAATGAGCAGTTCTTC. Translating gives CAWSVLTGGTNEQFF. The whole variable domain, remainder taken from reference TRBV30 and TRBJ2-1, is SQTIHQWPATLVQPVGSPLSLECTVEGTSNPNLYWYRQAAGRGLQLLFYSVGIGQISSEVPQNLSASRPQDRQFILSSKKLLLSDSGFYLCAWSVLTGGTNEQFFGPGTRLTVL.

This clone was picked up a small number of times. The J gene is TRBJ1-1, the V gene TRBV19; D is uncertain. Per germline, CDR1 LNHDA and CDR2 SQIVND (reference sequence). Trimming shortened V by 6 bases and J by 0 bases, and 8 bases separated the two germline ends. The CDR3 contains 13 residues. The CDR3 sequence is CASRQPMNTEAFF. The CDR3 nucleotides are TGTGCCAGTAGACAGCCGATGAACACTGAAGCTTTCTTT.

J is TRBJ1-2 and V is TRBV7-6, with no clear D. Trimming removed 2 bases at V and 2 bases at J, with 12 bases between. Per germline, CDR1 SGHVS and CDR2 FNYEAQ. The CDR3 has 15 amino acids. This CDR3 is CASSLRESVNYGYTF. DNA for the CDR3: TGTGCCAGCAGCTTAAGGGAGTCGGTAAACTATGGCTACACCTTC.

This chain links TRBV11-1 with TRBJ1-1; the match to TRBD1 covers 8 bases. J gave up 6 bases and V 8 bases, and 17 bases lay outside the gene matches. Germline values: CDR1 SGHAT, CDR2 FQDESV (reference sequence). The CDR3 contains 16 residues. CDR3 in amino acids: CASRRRGQARGAEAFF. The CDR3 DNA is TGTGCCAGCCGTAGGAGGGGACAGGCAAGGGGCGCTGAAGCTTTCTTT.

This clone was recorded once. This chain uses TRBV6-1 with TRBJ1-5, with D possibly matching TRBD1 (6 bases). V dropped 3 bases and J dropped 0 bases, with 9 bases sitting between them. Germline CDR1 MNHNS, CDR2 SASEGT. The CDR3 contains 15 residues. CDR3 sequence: CASSDGQSSNQPQHF. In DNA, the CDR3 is TGTGCCAGCAGTGACGGACAGTCTAGCAATCAGCCCCAGCATTTT.

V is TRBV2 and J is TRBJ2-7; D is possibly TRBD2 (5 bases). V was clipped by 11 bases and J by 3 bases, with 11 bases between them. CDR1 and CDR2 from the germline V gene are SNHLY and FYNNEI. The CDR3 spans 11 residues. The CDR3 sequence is CAGGSNYEQYF. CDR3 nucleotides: TGTGCCGGAGGTTCCAACTACGAGCAGTACTTC.

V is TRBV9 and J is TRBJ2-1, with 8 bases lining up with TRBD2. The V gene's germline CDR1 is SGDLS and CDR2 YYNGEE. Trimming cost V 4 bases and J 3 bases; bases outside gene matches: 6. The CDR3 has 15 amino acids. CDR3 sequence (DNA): TGTGCCAGCAGCACACTAGCGGCGGACTACAATGAGCAGTTCTTC. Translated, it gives CASSTLAADYNEQFF.

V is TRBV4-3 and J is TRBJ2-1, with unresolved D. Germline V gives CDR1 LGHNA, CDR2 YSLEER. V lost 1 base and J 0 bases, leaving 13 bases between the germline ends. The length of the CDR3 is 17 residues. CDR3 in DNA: TGCGCCAGCAGCCAAGTCAAGCGATCGAGCTCCTACAATGAGCAGTTCTTC. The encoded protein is CASSQVKRSSSYNEQFF.

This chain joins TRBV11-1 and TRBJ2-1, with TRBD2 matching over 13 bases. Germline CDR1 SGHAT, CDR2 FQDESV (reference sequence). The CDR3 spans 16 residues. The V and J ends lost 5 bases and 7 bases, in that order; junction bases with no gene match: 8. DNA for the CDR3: TGTGCCAGCAGCCCTCCGGGACTAGCGGGGTCGAATGAGCAGTTCTTC. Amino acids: CASSPPGLAGSNEQFF.

CDR3 sequence: CASRLQGSTEAFF. The CDR3 bases are TGTGCCAGCAGGTTACAGGGGTCCACTGAAGCTTTCTTT. This chain links TRBV6-1 with TRBJ1-1; 7 nucleotides agree with TRBD1. The CDR3 is 13 amino acids. Germline loops: CDR1 MNHNS, CDR2 SASEGT. V gave up 6 bases and J gave up 4 bases; unmatched junction bases: 5.

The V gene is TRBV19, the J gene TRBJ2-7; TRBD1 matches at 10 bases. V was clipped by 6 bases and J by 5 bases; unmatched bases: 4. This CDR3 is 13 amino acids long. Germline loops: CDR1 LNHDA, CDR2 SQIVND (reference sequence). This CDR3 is CASSDRGPNEQYF. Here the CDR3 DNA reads TGTGCCAGTAGCGACAGGGGGCCCAACGAGCAGTACTTC.

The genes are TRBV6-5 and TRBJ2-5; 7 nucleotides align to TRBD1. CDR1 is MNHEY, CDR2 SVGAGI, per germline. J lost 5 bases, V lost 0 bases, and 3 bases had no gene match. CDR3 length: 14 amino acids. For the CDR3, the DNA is TGTGCCAGCAGTTACTCGGACAGGCCTGAGACCCAGTACTTC. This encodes CASSYSDRPETQYF.

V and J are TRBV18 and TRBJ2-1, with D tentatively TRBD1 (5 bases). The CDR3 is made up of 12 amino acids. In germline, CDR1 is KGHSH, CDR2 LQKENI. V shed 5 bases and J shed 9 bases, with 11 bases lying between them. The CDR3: CASSKTESEQFF. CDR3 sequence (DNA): TGTGCCAGCTCAAAGACAGAAAGTGAGCAGTTCTTC.

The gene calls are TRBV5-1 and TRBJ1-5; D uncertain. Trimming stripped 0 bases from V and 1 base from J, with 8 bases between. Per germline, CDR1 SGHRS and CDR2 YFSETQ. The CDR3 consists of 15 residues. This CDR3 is CASSLGLVSNQPQHF. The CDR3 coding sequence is TGCGCCAGCAGCTTGGGTCTCGTAAGCAATCAGCCCCAGCATTTT.